This paragraph covers one TCR beta chain sequence. Its matching antigen is unknown. Sequencing was performed with immunoSEQ multiplex PCR; in TCRdb, only in-frame clones are kept and a portion is missing. The sample gives some 28,000 clones, roughly 84% of which show up once; over 1.5% is in the top ten. Per the germline V gene, CDR1 is MNHEY and CDR2 is SMNVEV (reference sequence). The CDR3 covers 14 residues. The ends lost 1 base at V and 3 bases at J; junction bases unmatched: 2. These data come from a study of T cell clonotyping in hematopoietic cell transplantation. The wider study: Recipient samples before transplant were obtained post-cytoreduction.

Notes on the study in general: Few recipient clonotypes overlapped donors; over 95% were de novo at given depth.

Time point described: recipient sample about 28 days before transplant, after cytoreduction. The clonotype was recovered from a man in his forties with acute myeloid leukemia. Some clones in this sample may be carry-over from other donors' samples. Sequencing used peripheral blood mononuclear cells, obtained before stem cell transplant. The chain uses TRBV27 and TRBJ1-1, with 7 bases fitting TRBD1. This chain's CDR3 is CASSLLQGDTEAFF. CDR3 DNA: TGTGCCAGCAGTTTATTGCAGGGGGACACTGAAGCTTTCTTT.